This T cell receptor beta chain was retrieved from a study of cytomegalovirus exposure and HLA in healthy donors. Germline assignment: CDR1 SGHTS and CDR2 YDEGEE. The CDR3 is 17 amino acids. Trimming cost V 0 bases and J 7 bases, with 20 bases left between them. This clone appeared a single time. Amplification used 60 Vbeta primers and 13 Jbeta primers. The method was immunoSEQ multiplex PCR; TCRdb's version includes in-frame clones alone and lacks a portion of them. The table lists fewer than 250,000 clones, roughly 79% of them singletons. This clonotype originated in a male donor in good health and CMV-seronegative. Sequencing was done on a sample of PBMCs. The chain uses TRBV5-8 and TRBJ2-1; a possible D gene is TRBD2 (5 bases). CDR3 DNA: TGTGCCAGCAGCTTGGGAACACTAGTGGGTCTAGGAAATGAGCAGTTCTTC. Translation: CASSLGTLVGLGNEQFF.